This TCR beta chain was sequenced in a study of T-cell memory formation after mild COVID-19 (dated by TCRdb to the early 2020s). As for the study more broadly: TCR sequence clusters from the two donors were found to be largely donor specific. Two young, previously healthy adult volunteers made up the cohort, one male and one female. Longitudinal TCRalpha and TCRbeta repertoire sequencing tracked T-cell clones expanding and contracting after mild COVID-19 in two donors.

Data came from an Illumina NovaSeq 6000. TCRalpha and TCRbeta cDNA libraries were constructed by 5'RACE with constant-segment primers, with sample barcodes and unique molecular identifiers being introduced. RNA was extracted from every sample with Trizol reagent. The libraries were amplified in two PCR steps, and the second step added a second sample barcode and Illumina TruSeq adapters. Sequencing of the libraries was done on an Illumina NovaSeq, producing 2 x 150 bp paired-end reads. The paper's data handling went like this. The reads were demultiplexed and collapsed into UMI-guided consensus sequences using migec v1.2.7. Using mixcr v2.1.11, the UMI consensuses were aligned to TRA and TRB V and J templates and assembled into clonotypes. A clonotype was counted as expanded or contracted only if both edgeR and NoisET called the change significant, with noise models trained on biological replicates. For edgeR calls, the thresholds were a false discovery rate-adjusted p below 0.01 and a log2 fold-change of 1. PCA with hierarchical clustering of max-normalized trajectories of the 1000 most abundant clonotypes was used as exploratory dynamics analysis. Separately sequenced CD4+ and CD8+ repertoires were used to assign a CD4 or CD8 phenotype to each responding clone. TCRdb applied fastp at Q25 and MiXCR to the public reads, then kept only in-frame beta chains. Identical CDR3 protein sequences are pooled into one entry, listed with their most common genes and DNA. Here the V and J calls rest on TCRdb's processing, not on the authors' analysis. For this sample the table gives 150,000 to 200,000 distinct CDR3 sequences, of which roughly 31% were detected only once. The biggest ten clones account for approximately 12% of the sample.

What the work shows at the level of the full study, not this receptor alone: Whether the second-wave clones peaking on day 37 were SARS-CoV-2 specific was not confirmed. Contracting CD4+ clones were located mainly in the CM and EM memory subsets, whereas CD8+ clones were found to be enriched in EMRA. From day 15 to 85, contracting clones showed balanced CD4/CD8 phenotypes, whereas a second wave of clones that expanded from day 15 to 37 leaned towards CD4+. Some responding clones were detected in pre-infection memory, suggesting pre-existing cross-reactive memory T cells joined the SARS-CoV-2 response. Only two mild cases were covered by the study, and larger cohorts that include severe cases with pre-infection samples were considered necessary.

Ficoll-Paque density gradient centrifugation was the method used to isolate PBMCs. From the cysteine up to the phenylalanine, the CDR3 has a length of 14 residues. Just CDR3 DNA is preserved here, 42 bases in frame from base 1. Relative to germline, V is 6 bases shorter and J is 1 base shorter, with 12 bases between their ends. The germline V gene supplies CDR1 MNHEY and CDR2 SVGEGT. A few counts support this clonotype. What this receptor recognizes is not known. Base qualities were left out, and no much larger clone turns up one base away. The sequence was obtained from an adult woman who had mild COVID-19 (a few samples of this study predate the infection). The sample titles of this study are shuffled in the database, so cell type and time point are left out; the donor was told from shared clones. The V and J genes are TRBV6-2 or TRBV6-3 and TRBJ1-1; matching of 6 bases hints at TRBD1 as the D gene. Sequencing used PBMCs or a T cell subset sorted from them (not recorded which). The DNA is TGTGCCAGCAGCCTCTGGGGGGCGAACACTGAAGCTTTCTTT. Its product reads: CASSLWGANTEAFF.